Presented here are 8 T cell receptor beta chains from one specimen sequenced in a study of technical replicates of blood from several donors. Sequencing used immunoSEQ multiplex PCR; TCRdb keeps in-frame clones, though not all of them. The sample carries about 76,000 clones, 80% to 90% recorded once. The source material was PBMCs. The receptors here all came from a human donor in good health. Some clones in this sample may be carry-over from other donors' samples.

This clone was counted a single time. CDR3: CASRSERGSGETQYF. CDR3 bases: TGTGCCAGCCGATCCGAGCGGGGGAGCGGGGAGACCCAGTACTTC. The chain combines TRBV5-6 with TRBJ2-5; TRBD2 aligns across 8 bases. The V segment lost 7 bases and the J segment 5 bases; nucleotides outside the gene matches: 13. The CDR3 is 15 amino acids. Looked up from germline, CDR1 is SGHDT and CDR2 is YYEEEE. Based on the CDR3 plus reference TRBV5-6 and TRBJ2-5, the full variable domain is DAGVTQSPTHLIKTRGQQVTLRCSPKSGHDTVSWYQQALGQGPQFIFQYYEEEERQRGNFPDRFSGHQFPNYSSELNVNALLLGDSALYLCASRSERGSGETQYFGPGTRLLVL.

This clone was recorded only once. V and J are TRBV7-6 and TRBJ2-7, with TRBD2 matching 8 bases. The V segment lost 2 bases and the J segment 3 bases; nucleotides outside the gene matches: 6. Germline V gene sequence: CDR1 SGHVS, CDR2 FNYEAQ. CDR3 length: 15 amino acids. The CDR3 loop reads CASSLNVGLDYEQYF. For the CDR3, the DNA is TGTGCCAGCAGCTTAAATGTGGGACTAGACTACGAGCAGTACTTC.

The chain combines TRBV7-8 with TRBJ2-4; 10 bases map to TRBD2. The CDR3 is made up of 17 amino acids. Germline V gene lookup returns CDR1 SGHVS and CDR2 FQNEAQ. The V segment lost 0 bases and the J segment 1 base; nucleotides outside the gene matches: 3. CDR3 region: CASSLAQRGGAKNIQYF. The CDR3 nucleotides are TGTGCCAGCAGCTTAGCCCAGCGGGGGGGGGCCAAAAACATTCAGTACTTC.

This CDR3 is CASSSGLYFEAFF. The CDR3 bases are TGTGCCAGCAGTTCTGGCCTTTATTTTGAAGCTTTCTTT. The V and J genes are TRBV6-6 and TRBJ1-1; D gene unclear. The CDR3 has 13 amino acids. Between the trimmed V and J ends, which lost 4 bases and 7 bases, there was a span of 13 bases. Germline loops: CDR1 MNHNY, CDR2 SVGAGI (reference sequence).

The J gene is TRBJ1-3, the V gene TRBV4-2, with 7 bases aligning to TRBD1. This CDR3 comprises 15 residues. Germline trimming cut 4 bases from V and 4 bases from J; bases unmatched to any gene: 7. Germline V gene lookup returns CDR1 LGHNA and CDR2 YNFKEQ. The CDR3 nucleotides are TGTGCCAGCAGCCCCAACAGGGGTGCCGGAAACACCATATATTTT. This encodes CASSPNRGAGNTIYF.

This chain uses TRBV5-1 with TRBJ2-7, with D perhaps matching TRBD2 (5 bases). This CDR3 has 15 amino acids. Germline V gives CDR1 SGHRS, CDR2 YFSETQ. V lost 3 bases, J lost 6 bases, and 19 bases lay in between. The CDR3, as DNA: TGCGCCAGCAGCTCCACCCGGACGGGGAATAGCGAGCAGTACTTC. This codes for CASSSTRTGNSEQYF.

The chain joins TRBV7-9 to TRBJ1-2; possibly TRBD1 for D (5 bases). CDR1 is SEHNR and CDR2 is FQNEAQ in the germline V gene (reference sequence). Trimming removed 4 bases at V and 3 bases at J, with 15 bases between. The CDR3 runs to 15 residues. This chain's CDR3 is CASSSGRGVDYGYTF. The CDR3 nucleotides read TGTGCCAGCAGCTCCGGGCGGGGGGTTGACTATGGCTACACCTTC.

V gene TRBV4-3 combines with J gene TRBJ2-1; D is possibly TRBD1 (5 bases). CDR1 LGHNA and CDR2 YSLEER come from the germline V gene. V lost 0 bases to trimming and J lost 4 bases, with 10 bases between them. CDR3 length: 15 residues. CDR3 sequence reads: CASSQEPTGYNEQFF. CDR3 bases: TGCGCCAGCAGCCAAGAACCAACAGGTTACAATGAGCAGTTCTTC.